This TCR beta chain was documented in a study of T cell responses to AZD1222 COVID-19 vaccine. Trimming removed 1 base at V and 0 bases at J, with 4 bases between. The CDR3 extends over 13 amino acids. Germline CDR1 and CDR2: SGDLS and YYNGEE. Regarding the study as a whole: Just a handful of AZD1222 recipients were seropositive at baseline.

Assay: immunoSEQ multiplex PCR; the TCRdb copy retains only in-frame clones and omits some. The sample holds 100,000 to 150,000 clones, 80% to 95% seen once. About this clone itself: Its cognate antigen is unknown.

This receptor was obtained from an adult who received the AZD1222 COVID-19 vaccine. This material consisted of peripheral blood, taken 28 days after the second AZD1222 dose. The J gene is TRBJ1-1, the V gene TRBV9; no clear D gene. The CDR3: CASSVLVNTEAFF. The CDR3 DNA follows: TGTGCCAGCAGCGTACTAGTGAACACTGAAGCTTTCTTT.